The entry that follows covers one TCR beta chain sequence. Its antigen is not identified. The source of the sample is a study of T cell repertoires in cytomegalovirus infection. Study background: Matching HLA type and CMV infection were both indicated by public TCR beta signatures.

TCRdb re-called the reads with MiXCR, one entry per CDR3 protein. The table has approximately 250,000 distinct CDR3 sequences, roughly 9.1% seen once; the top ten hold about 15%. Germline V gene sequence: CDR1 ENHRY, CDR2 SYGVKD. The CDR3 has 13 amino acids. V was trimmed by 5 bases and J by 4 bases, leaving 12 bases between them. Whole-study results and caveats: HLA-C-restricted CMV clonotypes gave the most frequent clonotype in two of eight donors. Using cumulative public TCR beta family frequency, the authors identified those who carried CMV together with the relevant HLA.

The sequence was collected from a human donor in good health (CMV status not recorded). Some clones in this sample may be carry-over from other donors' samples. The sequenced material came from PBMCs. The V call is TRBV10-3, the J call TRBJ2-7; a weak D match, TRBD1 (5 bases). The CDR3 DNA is TGTGCCATCAGTAAGCTTCAGGGATACGAGCAGTACTTC. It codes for CAISKLQGYEQYF.